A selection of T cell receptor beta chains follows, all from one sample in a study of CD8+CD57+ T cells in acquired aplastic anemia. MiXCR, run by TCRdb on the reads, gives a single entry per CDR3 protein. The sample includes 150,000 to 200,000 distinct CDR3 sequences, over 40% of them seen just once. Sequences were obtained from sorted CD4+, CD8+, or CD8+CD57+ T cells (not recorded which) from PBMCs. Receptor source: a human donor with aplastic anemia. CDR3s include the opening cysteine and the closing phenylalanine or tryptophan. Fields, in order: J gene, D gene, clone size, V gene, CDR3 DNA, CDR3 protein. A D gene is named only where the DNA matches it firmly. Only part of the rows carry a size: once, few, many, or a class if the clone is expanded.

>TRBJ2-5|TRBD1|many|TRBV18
TGTGCCAGCTCAAGACAGGGGATGCAAGAGACCCAGTACTTC
CASSRQGMQETQYF
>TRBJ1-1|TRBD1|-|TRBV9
TGTGCCAGCAGCAGGGGACAGATGAACATTGAGGCTTTCTTT
CASSRGQMNIEAFF
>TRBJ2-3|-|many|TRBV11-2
TGTGCCAGCGGCCGGGACACACACAACACAGATACGCAGTATTTT
CASGRDTHNTDTQYF
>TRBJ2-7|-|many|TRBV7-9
TGTGCCAGTACGGGTGGGGGCAATCTAAGAAGCTCCTACGAGCAGTACTTC
CASTGGGNLRSSYEQYF
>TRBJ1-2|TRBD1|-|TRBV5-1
TGCGCCAGCAGCTTAGGGACAGCCCTCATTTATGGCCACACCTTC
CASSLGTALIYGHTF
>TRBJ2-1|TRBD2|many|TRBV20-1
TGCAGTGCTAGAGATCCTAGCGGGAGGCATTTTGACAATGAGCAGTTCTTC
CSARDPSGRHFDNEQFF
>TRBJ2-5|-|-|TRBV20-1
TGCAGTGCCGACCCCCATGAAGAGACCCAGTACTTC
CSADPHEETQYF
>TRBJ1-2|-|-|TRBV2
TGTGCCAACAAGAAATTACAGGGATACGCTAACTATGGCTACACCTTC
CANKKLQGYANYGYTF
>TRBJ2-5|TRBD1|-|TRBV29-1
TGCAGCGGGGGGACAGGGGGCGCTGAGACCCAGTACTTC
CSGGTGGAETQYF
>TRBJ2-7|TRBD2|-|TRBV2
TGTGCCAGCAGGCAGGCGGGACTAGCGAGTGAGCAGTACTTC
CASRQAGLASEQYF
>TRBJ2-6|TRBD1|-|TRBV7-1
TGTGCCAGCAGCCCAGCCGGCCGGGACAGGGGGATCTCTGGGGCCAACGTCCTGACTTTC
CASSPAGRDRGISGANVLTF
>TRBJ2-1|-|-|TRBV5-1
TGCGCCAGCAGCCCCGCCAGGGAAGGCAATGAGCAGTTCTTC
CASSPAREGNEQFF
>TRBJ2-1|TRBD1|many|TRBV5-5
TGTGCCAGCAGCCGTCCCGGGACAGGGAACAATGAGCAGTTCTTC
CASSRPGTGNNEQFF
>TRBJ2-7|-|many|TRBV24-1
TGTGCCACGGGGGAGAACTACGAGCAGTACTTC
CATGENYEQYF
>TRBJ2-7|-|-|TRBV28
TGTGCCAGCAGTCCACCAGGGGCCCACTACGAGCAGTACTTC
CASSPPGAHYEQYF
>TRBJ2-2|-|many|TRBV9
TGTGCCAGCAGCTTCTCAGCATCCGGGGAGCTGTTTTTT
CASSFSASGELFF
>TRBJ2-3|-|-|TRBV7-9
TGTGCCAGCAGCTTAGCGGGGACCACAGATACGCAGTATTTT
CASSLAGTTDTQYF
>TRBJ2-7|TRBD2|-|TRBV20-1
TGCAGTGCTAGAGATCCTAGCGGCACCTACGAGCAGTACTTC
CSARDPSGTYEQYF
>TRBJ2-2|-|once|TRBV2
TGTGCCAGCAGCGGCGGGGAGCTGTTTTTT
CASSGGELFF
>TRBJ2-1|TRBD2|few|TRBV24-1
TGTGCCACCAGTGATCCAAATCTTACGGGGACTAGCGGGACCAATGAGCAGTTCTTC
CATSDPNLTGTSGTNEQFF
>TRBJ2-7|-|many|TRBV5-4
TGTGCCAGCAGCTCGGCTAGGCCAGCCTACGAGCAGTACTTC
CASSSARPAYEQYF
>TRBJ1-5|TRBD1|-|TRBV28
TGTGCCAGCAGTCCGCAGACAGGGTATCAGCCCCAGCATTTT
CASSPQTGYQPQHF
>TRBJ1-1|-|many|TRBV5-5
TGTGCCAGCAGCTTTTTCGTAATGGGGAACACTGAAGCTTTCTTT
CASSFFVMGNTEAFF
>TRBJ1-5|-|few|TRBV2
TGTGCCAGCAGTGCCATCAAAGATCAGCCCCAGCATTTT
CASSAIKDQPQHF
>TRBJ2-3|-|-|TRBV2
TGTGCCAGCAGTGAACAGGGGATAGGAGATACGCAGTATTTT
CASSEQGIGDTQYF
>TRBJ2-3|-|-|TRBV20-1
TGCAGTGCTAGAGCCGAAATCACAGATACGCAGTATTTT
CSARAEITDTQYF
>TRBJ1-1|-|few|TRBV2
TGTGCCAGCACGGGACCGGGGAACACTGAAGCTTTCTTT
CASTGPGNTEAFF
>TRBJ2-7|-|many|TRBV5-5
TGTGCCAGCAGCTTGGAGGGGCCCTATTACGAGCAGTACTTC
CASSLEGPYYEQYF
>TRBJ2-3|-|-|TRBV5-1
TGCGCCAGCAGCCCGCAGTCTGTCGCAGATACGCAGTATTTT
CASSPQSVADTQYF
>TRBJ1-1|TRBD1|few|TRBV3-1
TGTGCCAGCAGTATACAGGGGTTGAACACTGAAGCTTTCTTT
CASSIQGLNTEAFF
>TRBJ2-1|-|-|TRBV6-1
TGTGCCAGCAGCGACCGGGACACTAACAATGAGCAGTTCTTC
CASSDRDTNNEQFF
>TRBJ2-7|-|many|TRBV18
TGTGCCAGCTCGCTCGGGCAGGGGGGCTACGAGCAGTACTTC
CASSLGQGGYEQYF
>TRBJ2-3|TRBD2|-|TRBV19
TGTGCCAGTAGTGAGCGGGACTTTAGCACAGATACGCAGTATTTT
CASSERDFSTDTQYF
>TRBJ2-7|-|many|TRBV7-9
TGTGCCAGCAGCTTATGGACAGCCCCTTGGGAGCAGTACTTC
CASSLWTAPWEQYF
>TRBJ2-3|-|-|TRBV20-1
TGCAGTGCTAGCCTGGGGCCTTCAGATACGCAGTATTTT
CSASLGPSDTQYF
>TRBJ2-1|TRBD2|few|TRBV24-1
TGTGCCACCAGTGATTTAGCTAGCGGGTTGAGTGAGCAGTTCTTC
CATSDLASGLSEQFF
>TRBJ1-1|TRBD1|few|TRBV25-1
TGTGCCAGCAGTGAAGACAGGGCCGTGAACACTGAAGCTTTCTTT
CASSEDRAVNTEAFF
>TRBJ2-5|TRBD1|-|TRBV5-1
TGCGCCAGCATCTTTGGGACAGGGCAACAAGAGACCCAGTACTTC
CASIFGTGQQETQYF
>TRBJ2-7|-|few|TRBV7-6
TGTGCCAGCCTAGCAGCGGGCTCCTACGAGCAGTACTTC
CASLAAGSYEQYF
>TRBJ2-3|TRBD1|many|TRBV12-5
TGTGCTAGTGGTTTGGGGCAGGGGGATACAGATACGCAGTATTTT
CASGLGQGDTDTQYF
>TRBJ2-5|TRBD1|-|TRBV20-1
TGCAGTGCTACGTACGACAGGGGGCCAGAGACCCAGTACTTC
CSATYDRGPETQYF
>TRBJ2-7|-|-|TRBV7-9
TGTGCCAGCAGCCCCCCAAAGCCCGAAGGATGGAACGAGCAGTACTTC
CASSPPKPEGWNEQYF
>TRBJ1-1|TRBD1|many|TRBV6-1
TGTGCCAGTGGACAGGGGGCGACTGAAGCTTTCTTT
CASGQGATEAFF
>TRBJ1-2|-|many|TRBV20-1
TGCAGTGCTAGAGGACAGGCCCTAAACTATGGCTACACCTTC
CSARGQALNYGYTF